Each of the 7 T cell receptor beta chains below was sequenced from the same sample in a study of post-analysis software for immune sequencing data. Study-wide results and limits: About 5 TRBV segments, including TRBV5-6, TRBV5-1 and TRBV20-1, were more frequent in patients than controls.

Presence of unique molecular identifiers characterized the TCR beta cDNA libraries. TCRdb used MiXCR to reprocess the PCR reads, holding one entry per CDR3 protein. The repertoire holds approximately 350,000 distinct CDR3 sequences, with less than 35% as singletons. Their recognized antigens are unknown. The material sequenced was blood. Receptors were obtained from a girl aged 5 to 17 with multiple sclerosis.

This clonotype has just one count. The J gene is TRBJ2-2, the V gene TRBV6-2 or TRBV6-3; the D gene is possibly TRBD2 (5 bases). Germline lookup yields CDR1 MNHEY and CDR2 SVGEGT. The V gene lost 1 base and the J gene lost 1 base, with 16 bases spanning the gap. This CDR3 comprises 18 residues. CDR3 residues: CASSYWSPTGKNTGELFF. CDR3 bases: TGTGCCAGCAGTTACTGGTCTCCAACGGGGAAGAACACCGGGGAGCTGTTTTTT.

V is TRBV20-1 and J is TRBJ2-3; D gene unclear. V dropped 6 bases and J dropped 1 base, with 11 bases sitting between them. Looked up from germline, CDR1 is DFQATT and CDR2 is SNEGSKA (reference sequence). CDR3 length equals 13 residues. The CDR3: CSALGFRTDTQYF. The CDR3 DNA is TGCAGTGCCCTGGGGTTTCGCACAGATACGCAGTATTTT.

V and J are TRBV5-1 and TRBJ1-5; D is ambiguous. CDR1 and CDR2 (germline): SGHRS, YFSETQ. Between the trimmed V and J ends, which lost 4 bases and 5 bases, there was a span of 13 bases. This CDR3 spans 14 amino acids. CDR3 sequence (DNA): TGCGCCAGCAGCCCGGTGGGAGGAGATCAGCCCCAGCATTTT. It yields the protein CASSPVGGDQPQHF.

V gene TRBV6-2 or TRBV6-3 combines with J gene TRBJ2-1; 9 bases are shared with TRBD1. V lost 5 bases, J lost 1 base, and 6 bases stayed unmatched. From germline, CDR1 is MNHEY and CDR2 SVGEGT. The length of the CDR3 is 16 residues. The chain's CDR3 is CASSPGQGLSYNEQFF. The CDR3 DNA reads TGTGCCAGCAGTCCGGGACAGGGATTATCCTACAATGAGCAGTTCTTC.

The chain carries TRBV4-1 and TRBJ2-1; D is undetermined. Trimming cost V 3 bases and J 5 bases, with 11 bases left between them. The CDR3 has 14 residues. From germline, CDR1 is MGHRA and CDR2 YSYEKL. CDR3 in DNA: TGCGCCAGCAGCCAGGAACAGACCAACAATGAGCAGTTCTTC. Its protein is CASSQEQTNNEQFF.

The chain employs TRBV10-3 and TRBJ2-7; 7 bases are a match to TRBD2. CDR3 length: 14 amino acids. Losses at the gene ends were 5 bases for V and 0 bases for J; bases not matched to a gene: 4. CDR1 and CDR2 from the germline V gene are ENHRY and SYGVKD. The CDR3 coding sequence is TGTGCCATCAGTAGCGGGGTGAGCTCCTACGAGCAGTACTTC. Translation gives CAISSGVSSYEQYF.

This clonotype was seen more than once but under ten times. DNA for the CDR3: TGTGCCACCTCGGGACGGCACGAGAACACTGAAGCTTTCTTT. Translated: CATSGRHENTEAFF. The chain couples TRBV7-9 to TRBJ1-1, with a tentative D call TRBD1 (5 bases). V lost 10 bases to trimming and J lost 1 base, with 16 bases between them. Germline V CDR1 and CDR2: SEHNR, FQNEAQ (reference sequence). This CDR3 has 14 amino acids.